The rows below give T cell receptor beta chains drawn from one sample of a study of long-term antiretroviral therapy in people with HIV. Profiling relied on immunoSEQ multiplex PCR, and the TCRdb table lists in-frame clones only, not all of them. This table has 20,000 to 30,000 clones, around 84% appearing once. Material: unsorted PBMCs, obtained 2.3 years after starting antiretroviral therapy. Every receptor here comes from a man aged 35 to 55 with HIV. Both conserved end residues are part of each CDR3. D genes are given only for firm matches. The listing skips clone size in some rows; elsewhere it reads once, few, many or a size class.

d_gene	v_gene	j_gene	abundance	CDR3nt	CDR3aa
.	TRBV11-3	TRBJ1-1	.	TGTGCCAGCAGCTTGGTCTCCGGAGGGTCAACTGAAGCTTTCTTT	CASSLVSGGSTEAFF
TRBD1	TRBV13	TRBJ2-1	.	TGTGCCAGCAGCTCCGGACAGGGGGCAGAGTACAATGAGCAGTTCTTC	CASSSGQGAEYNEQFF
.	TRBV5-5	TRBJ1-2	.	TGTGCCAGCTCTCCGGGCAGAGACTATGGCTACACCTTC	CASSPGRDYGYTF
TRBD1	TRBV5-1	TRBJ1-2	.	TGCGCCAGCAGCTTGGCCCCGGTAGCAGGGGGCGCGGGCTATGGCTACACCTTC	CASSLAPVAGGAGYGYTF
TRBD1	TRBV20-1	TRBJ1-1	.	TGCAGCACAGGACAGGGCTCTGAAGCTTTCTTT	CSTGQGSEAFF
.	TRBV5-4	TRBJ1-1	.	TGTGCCAGCAGCTTGGCGCAGAACACTGAAGCTTTCTTT	CASSLAQNTEAFF
.	TRBV18	TRBJ2-2	.	TGTGCCAGCTATGGACAGATGAACACCGGGGAGCTGTTTTTT	CASYGQMNTGELFF
.	TRBV27	TRBJ1-3	few	TGTGCCAGCAGTTTATACTCTCGGGACAAGGCCCCTGGAAACACCATATATTTT	CASSLYSRDKAPGNTIYF
.	TRBV5-1	TRBJ2-2	.	TGCGCCAGCAGCTCGACGAACACCGGGGAGCTGTTTTTT	CASSSTNTGELFF
.	TRBV29-1	TRBJ2-1	.	TGCAGCGTTGGAGGGACGGATTCGACCGCACACAATGAGCAGTTCTTC	CSVGGTDSTAHNEQFF
TRBD1	TRBV25-1	TRBJ2-1	once	TGTGCCAGCAGTGAGCAGGGGGCGCCCAATGAGCAGTTCTTC	CASSEQGAPNEQFF
.	TRBV18	TRBJ2-7	.	TGTGCCAGCTCATCAGGGTACGAGCAGTACTTC	CASSSGYEQYF
TRBD1	TRBV5-5	TRBJ2-3	.	TGTGCCAGCAGCCCAGGGACAGGCTGGGCAGATACGCAGTATTTT	CASSPGTGWADTQYF
TRBD2	TRBV4-2	TRBJ2-3	.	TGTGCCAGCAGCCAAGTGAGTGGAGGACTAGCGGGTGATACGCAGTATTTT	CASSQVSGGLAGDTQYF
TRBD1	TRBV6-1	TRBJ2-1	once	TGTGCCAGCAGTGGACGGACAGGGCCTCTAGGCAATGAGCAGTTCTTC	CASSGRTGPLGNEQFF
.	TRBV4-1	TRBJ1-1	.	TGCGCCAGCAGCCAAGGTAAAGGGCTGGACACTGAAGCTTTCTTT	CASSQGKGLDTEAFF
TRBD1	TRBV6-8	TRBJ2-2	.	TGTGCCAGCAGTCACGGACAGGGGAACACCGGGGAGCTGTTTTTT	CASSHGQGNTGELFF
.	TRBV7-2	TRBJ2-7	.	TGTGCCAGCAGCCCAGGGGTGATTCAGACCTACGAGCAGTACTTC	CASSPGVIQTYEQYF
.	TRBV7-2	TRBJ2-7	.	TGTGCCAGCAGCTTAGCGGCTGTTAACTACGAGCAGTACTTC	CASSLAAVNYEQYF
.	TRBV6-5	TRBJ1-2	few	TGTGCCAGCAGTTACTCTTTTGCGGGTTTTGGCTACACCTTC	CASSYSFAGFGYTF
.	TRBV7-9	TRBJ2-7	.	TGTGCCAGCAGCTTGGCACAGGATTTCCACGAGCAGTACTTC	CASSLAQDFHEQYF
TRBD1	TRBV6-4	TRBJ2-1	.	TGTGCCAGCAGCAGGGACAGATACAATGAGCAGTTCTTC	CASSRDRYNEQFF
.	TRBV29-1	TRBJ2-7	.	TGCAGCGTTGAAGTGGAGGCGTACGAGCAGTACTTC	CSVEVEAYEQYF
TRBD2	TRBV13	TRBJ2-7	.	TGTGCCAGCAGCTCTTTAGCGGGAACCTACGAGCAGTACTTC	CASSSLAGTYEQYF
.	TRBV5-1	TRBJ1-6	.	TGCGCCAGCAGCCCGAGTGGGGGGGCCGGGTCCTATAATTCACCCCTCCACTTT	CASSPSGGAGSYNSPLHF
TRBD2	TRBV11-2	TRBJ2-7	few	TGTGCCAGCAGCTTACGACTAGCGGGAGGGGTACGGGATAACGAGCAGTACTTC	CASSLRLAGGVRDNEQYF
.	TRBV6-5	TRBJ2-7	.	TGTGCCAGCGGCTGGGGGCAAAGCGAGCAGTACTTC	CASGWGQSEQYF
.	TRBV6-1	TRBJ1-4	.	TGTGCCAGCAGTGATTCAACTAATGAAAAACTGTTTTTT	CASSDSTNEKLFF
.	TRBV7-9	TRBJ1-1	.	TGTGCCAGCAGCTTGTCAGGTGAAGCTTTCTTT	CASSLSGEAFF
.	TRBV5-1	TRBJ2-4	.	TGCGCCAGCAGCTTGGGTGGAGGATTTAAAAACATTCAGTACTTC	CASSLGGGFKNIQYF
.	TRBV5-6	TRBJ2-2	.	TGTGCCAGCAGCTTGTGGGTTAACACCGGGGAGCTGTTTTTT	CASSLWVNTGELFF